This entry lists 5 T cell receptor beta chains sequenced from one sample in a study of T-cell memory formation after mild COVID-19. Each CDR3 protein is one row after TCRdb ran MiXCR on the 5' RACE reads. Of some 310,000 distinct CDR3 sequences in the sample, less than 25% were seen once. Sequenced sample: PBMCs or a T cell subset sorted from them (not recorded which). All receptors derive from a man aged 18 to 30 who had mild COVID-19 (a few samples of this study predate the infection). Cell type and time point are not known.

The CDR3 region has the DNA TGTGCCAGCAGAGCCGGGACAGGGAACACCGGGGAGCTGTTTTTT. It specifies CASRAGTGNTGELFF. V is TRBV2 and J is TRBJ2-2, with 8 bases fitting TRBD1. The ends lost 6 bases at V and 1 base at J; junction bases unmatched: 4. Germline V lookup: CDR1 SNHLY, CDR2 FYNNEI. The CDR3 has 15 amino acids.

This clonotype was picked up many times. The chain recombines TRBV10-3 with TRBJ1-2, with 7 nucleotides matching TRBD1. After removal of 0 bases from V and 6 bases from J, the junction contained 10 bases not matched to a gene. In germline, CDR1 is ENHRY, CDR2 SYGVKD. There are 16 residues in the CDR3. Written as DNA, the CDR3 is TGTGCCATCAGTGAGTCGTACCTCAGACAGGGCGATGGCTACACCTTC. This translates into CAISESYLRQGDGYTF.

This clonotype was seen at least ten times. CDR3: CASSLGGNTDTQYF. DNA of the CDR3: TGTGCCAGCAGTTTGGGTGGGAACACAGATACGCAGTATTTT. J is TRBJ2-3 and V is TRBV12-3 or TRBV12-4; D gene unclear. The CDR3 runs 14 residues. V was cut by 3 bases and J by 2 bases, with 9 bases left in between.

This clonotype has more than one count but fewer than ten. This rearrangement joins TRBV5-5 to TRBJ2-7; no firm D call. Germline CDR1 and CDR2: SGHKS and YYEKEE (reference sequence). V dropped 5 bases and J dropped 3 bases, with 12 bases sitting between them. The CDR3 loop spans 13 amino acids. The CDR3 DNA is TGTGCCAGCAGTCCCCATAACCTCTACGAGCAGTACGTC. Translated, it gives CASSPHNLYEQYV.

The rearrangement uses TRBV6-5 and TRBJ1-1, with 11 positions matching TRBD1. Germline V lookup: CDR1 MNHEY, CDR2 SVGAGI. V lost 2 bases and J lost 4; bases outside the gene matches: 6. The CDR3 sequence is 16 residues long. The CDR3 bases are TGTGCCAGCAGTTACCAACGAGGGACAGGGGGCACTGAAGCTTTCTTT. Translation: CASSYQRGTGGTEAFF.